This T cell receptor beta chain was observed in a study of blood T cell repertoires in COVID-19. Overall study context: Sites in the United States, Italy and Spain provided acute and convalescent COVID-19 samples.

The V gene lost 3 bases and the J gene lost 5 bases, with 13 bases spanning the gap. Per the germline V gene, CDR1 is MNHEY and CDR2 is SVGAGI. This CDR3 has 14 residues. Clones were read by immunoSEQ multiplex PCR, and TCRdb kept only the in-frame ones, dropping some. The profile shows approximately 340,000 clones, 87% of them singletons. The rearrangement joins TRBV6-5 to TRBJ1-1; D not resolved. The sequence was collected from a man aged 25 to 45 with COVID-19, enrolled during active disease. The sample comprised peripheral blood. CDR3 amino acids: CASSYFGEGTEAFF. The CDR3 DNA reads as TGTGCCAGCAGTTATTTCGGGGAAGGTACTGAAGCTTTCTTT.